The 7 T cell receptor beta chains below come from one sample, sequenced in a study of OX40 agonist ivuxolimab in advanced cancers. Here immunoSEQ multiplex PCR was the method, and the copy in TCRdb shows in-frame clones only, minus some. Among approximately 74,000 clones listed, around nine tenths were seen once. This material consisted of CD4+ or CD8+ T cells sorted from blood, taken in a trial of the OX40 agonist ivuxolimab. The receptors were gathered from an adult with an advanced solid tumor such as melanoma, head and neck, liver or kidney cancer.

The gene calls are TRBV7-2 and TRBJ2-1; D is undetermined. V lost 5 bases and J 2 bases, leaving 10 bases between the germline ends. CDR1 and CDR2 from the germline V gene are SGHTA and FQGNSA. This CDR3 comprises 14 residues. The CDR3 sequence: CASSHTDTYNEQFF. The CDR3 DNA is TGTGCCAGCAGCCACACCGATACCTACAATGAGCAGTTCTTC.

This chain joins TRBV29-1 and TRBJ1-1; possibly TRBD1 for D (5 bases). Trimming removed 6 bases from V and 3 bases from J, with 17 bases in between. This CDR3 has 14 residues. Germline lookup yields CDR1 SQVTM and CDR2 ANQGSEA. In nucleotides, the CDR3 is TGCAGCGTCGGCGCCGGGACCACCCACACTGAAGCTTTCTTT. It yields the protein CSVGAGTTHTEAFF.

Only a few counts were recorded for this clone. This sequence joins TRBV25-1 and TRBJ1-1; 7 bases align to TRBD1. This CDR3 contains 13 residues. CDR1 is MGHDK, CDR2 SYGVNS, per germline. Trimming removed 6 bases from V and 0 bases from J; junction bases left unmatched: 1. CDR3 nucleotides: TGTGCCAGCAGGGGACAGTTGAACACTGAAGCTTTCTTT. Translated, it gives CASRGQLNTEAFF. Full variable domain (remainder filled in from reference TRBV25-1 and TRBJ1-1): EADIYQTPRYLVIGTGKKITLECSQTMGHDKMYWYQQDPGMELHLIHYSYGVNSTEKGDLSSESTVSRIRTEHFPLTLESARPSHTSQYLCASRGQLNTEAFFGQGTRLTVV.

The chain has TRBV7-8 and TRBJ2-3; D call uncertain. The CDR3 totals 15 residues. V lost 5 bases and J lost 2, with 14 bases in between. From germline, CDR1 is SGHVS and CDR2 FQNEAQ. CDR3 in DNA: TGTGCCAGCAGCCCTGGCAAGACTTCCACAGATACGCAGTATTTT. Translation gives CASSPGKTSTDTQYF.

DNA of the CDR3: TGCGCCAGCAGCAGCCGATCCCGAGGTACAGATACGCAGTATTTT. Translation gives CASSSRSRGTDTQYF. This rearrangement joins TRBV4-3 to TRBJ2-3; D is ambiguous. The CDR3 loop spans 15 amino acids. V lost 5 bases and J lost 3, with 15 bases in between. From germline, CDR1 is LGHNA and CDR2 YSLEER.

V usage is TRBV5-1 and J usage is TRBJ2-7, with D unresolved. Trimming removed 3 bases from V and 0 bases from J, with 10 bases in between. Germline V gives CDR1 SGHRS, CDR2 YFSETQ. The CDR3 is 14 residues long. Written as DNA, the CDR3 is TGCGCCAGCAGCTCTGGTCCGAGCTCCTACGAGCAGTACTTC. Its protein product is CASSSGPSSYEQYF.

The chain couples TRBV19 to TRBJ2-2, with no clear D. The CDR3 spans 14 residues. Looked up from germline, CDR1 is LNHDA and CDR2 is SQIVND (reference sequence). The V end was cut by 5 bases, the J end by 9 bases, with 16 bases between. The CDR3 sequence is CASSPRSPTRELFF. The CDR3 DNA sequence: TGTGCCAGTAGTCCTCGGTCACCGACCCGGGAGCTGTTTTTT. Full variable domain (remainder filled in from reference TRBV19 and TRBJ2-2): DGGITQSPKYLFRKEGQNVTLSCEQNLNHDAMYWYRQDPGQGLRLIYYSQIVNDFQKGDIAEGYSVSREKKESFPLTVTSAQKNPTAFYLCASSPRSPTRELFFGEGSRLTVL.